This T cell receptor (beta chain) derives from a study of T cells after yellow fever vaccination (dated 2019 in TCRdb). Context from the whole study: The SMART-Seq v4 Ultra Low Input RNA kit was used to prepare libraries from fractions with low cell numbers. Blood was drawn at multiple timepoints before and after primary and secondary immunization, with bulk PBMC replicates and cell subsets isolated. The cohort comprised two healthy male donors, one aged 18 to 29 and one aged 30 to 40 years. To track T-cell clones before and after primary and booster YFV17D yellow fever vaccination, bulk TCR alpha and beta repertoires were sequenced longitudinally. What the work shows at the level of the full study, not this receptor alone: After the booster, most of the clones that had expanded following primary vaccination were detected again (around 97% of CD4 and roughly 90% of CD8), which suggests that memory was broadly maintained. The secondary T-cell response was found to be weaker but faster than the primary response, with a peak reached on day 5 rather than on day 15. Computational filtering was required because FACS-sorted repertoires could contain abundant contaminating clonotypes from the bulk population. Only a couple of donors were included in the study, so the extent to which the findings can be generalized is limited. A small share of clonotypes occurred in both CD4 and CD8 compartments, likely arising from convergent recombination.

Sequencing took place on an Illumina NovaSeq 6000. TCR cDNA was made using 5'RACE template switching, a step that added a universal primer site and unique molecular identifiers. Priming for cDNA synthesis came from both the TCR alpha and TCR beta constant segments. Library amplification involved two PCR steps, and the second step added sample barcodes and sequencing adapters. Sequencing of the libraries was done on either Illumina HiSeq 2500 (2x100 bp) or NovaSeq (2x150 bp). Under the source paper's analysis protocol: MIGEC handled demultiplexing of reads and collapsing into UMI consensus sequences, while MiXCR performed V(D)J alignment. Vaccine-responding clonotypes were identified with edgeR using replicate PBMC samples, with FDR below 0.01 and a log2 fold change above 5 up to day 15 being required. CD4 or CD8 identity was assigned to each bulk clonotype according to whether the clonotype was present at higher abundance in the sequenced CD4 repertoire or the sequenced CD8 repertoire. TCRdb trimmed the raw reads at Q25, called clones with MiXCR and kept productive beta chains. Identical CDR3 proteins give one entry, which carries the most common genes and DNA. What appears here as the V and J calls and clone size reflects TCRdb's work, not the paper's. The sample has 250,000 to 400,000 distinct CDR3 sequences on record, approximately 4% of them singletons. The ten most abundant clones make up 19% of the sample.

In this sample, this clonotype turned up many times. Its antigen target is currently unknown. Per-base quality was not reported, and no clone a single base away is much larger than it. The CDR3 runs 13 amino acids, cysteine and phenylalanine included. The DNA shown is the 39-base CDR3, in frame from base 1. Via the germline V gene, CDR1 is LGHNA and CDR2 YSLEER. Trimming takes 3 bases from V and 5 bases from J, and the germline ends sit 8 bases apart. Sample treatment or condition, as interpreted from the label and publication: live attenuated yellow fever vaccine strain. At each blood-draw timepoint, two biological replicates of bulk PBMCs were obtained. A standard Ficoll-Paque protocol was used to isolate PBMCs from peripheral blood. RNA was extracted with TriZol from bulk PBMCs, CD4 and CD8 fractions, and dextramer-positive and dextramer-negative fractions.

Sequenced material: PBMCs, taken 15 days after the yellow fever booster vaccination. The TCR comes from a man between 18 and 29 years old who received the YFV17D yellow fever vaccine. The chain is encoded by TRBV4-3 joined to TRBJ2-1; TRBD2 is a weak D gene call, 6 bases matching. CDR3 protein: CASSQEGDNEQFF. The bases are TGCGCCAGCAGCCAGGAGGGAGACAATGAGCAGTTCTTC.